This T cell receptor (beta chain) originates from a study of beta chain features in type 1 diabetes. Investigators reverse transcribed all isolated RNA, so they sequenced expressed TCRB transcripts. The data were produced by immunoSEQ multiplex PCR, yet TCRdb's version contains in-frame clones alone and is incomplete. The repertoire holds hundreds of thousands of clones, approximately 28% seen once, with more than 0.055% in the top ten. Per the germline V gene, CDR1 is ENHRY and CDR2 is SYGVKD. This CDR3 has 14 amino acids. V was shortened by 3 bases and J by 1 base, with 9 bases between the two germline ends.

Sequencing input: naive CD4+ T cells from blood. The receptor comes from a man younger than 35 in good health. The rearrangement uses TRBV10-3 and TRBJ1-1, with D unresolved. The CDR3 spells CAISESRRNTEAFF. In DNA form, the CDR3 reads TGTGCCATCAGTGAATCCAGAAGGAACACTGAAGCTTTCTTT.